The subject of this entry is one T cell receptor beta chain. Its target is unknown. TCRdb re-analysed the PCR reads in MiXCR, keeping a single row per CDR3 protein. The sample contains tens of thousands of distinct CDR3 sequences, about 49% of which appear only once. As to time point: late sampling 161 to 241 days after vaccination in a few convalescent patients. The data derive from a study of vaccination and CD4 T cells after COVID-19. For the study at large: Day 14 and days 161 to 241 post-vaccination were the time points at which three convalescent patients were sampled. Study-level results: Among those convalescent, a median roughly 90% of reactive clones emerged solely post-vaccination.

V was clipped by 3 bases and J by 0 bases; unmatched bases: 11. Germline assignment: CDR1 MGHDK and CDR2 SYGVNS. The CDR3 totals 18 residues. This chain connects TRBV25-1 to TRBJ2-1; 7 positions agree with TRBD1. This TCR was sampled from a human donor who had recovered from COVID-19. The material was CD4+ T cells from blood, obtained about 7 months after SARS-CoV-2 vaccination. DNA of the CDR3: TGTGCCAGCAGTGATCCCCCGGACAGGACCCACTCCTACAATGAGCAGTTCTTC. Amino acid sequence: CASSDPPDRTHSYNEQFF.